This record concerns one TCR beta chain sequence. The junction departs from germline at one end; a sequencing error may be responsible. The data originate from a study of control samples from healthy donors and cancer patients. Generated by immunoSEQ multiplex PCR, the TCRdb table keeps only in-frame clones and is missing some. Here the sample spans approximately 220,000 clones, around 94% being singletons. The CDR3 extends over 11 amino acids. Germline V gene sequence: CDR1 SNHLY, CDR2 FYNNEI. The TCR sequence derives from a middle-aged man in good health. This rearrangement joins TRBV2 to TRBJ1-2; D might be TRBD1 (5 bases). The material sequenced was blood. CDR3 nucleotides: TGTGCCAGCAGTGAGGGCGGGGGAATCCTCTTC. It codes for CASSEGGGILF.